The entry below gives a single TCR beta chain sequence along with its context. This clone's antigen is unknown. Base qualities are missing; no much larger clone stands one base away. TCRbeta CDR3 regions were amplified from genomic DNA by means of the immunoSEQ Assay, a bias-controlled multiplex PCR. On the authors' methods: Nucleated cell counts per sample were estimated from amplification of reference gene primers within the assay. To quantify the absolute abundance of each unique TCRbeta CDR3 rearrangement, sequence reads were collapsed and filtered. For each sample, productive Simpson clonality was calculated as the square root of Simpson's diversity index across productive rearrangements. TCRdb's version of the immuneACCESS table is confined to in-frame rearrangements and falls short of the full clone set. An unresolved V gene accounts for under half of the shortfall where checked; the remainder is of unknown origin. The V and J calls and clone size are taken from that table; D and trimming were inferred from the DNA. This sample is represented by around 60,000 clones; roughly 90% of them were singletons. Roughly 3.5% of the sample is in the top ten clones.

The collaborating institutions used their own protocols to collect whole blood in K2EDTA tubes. For TCRbeta analysis, collaborators shipped samples in one of three forms: frozen whole blood, isolated PBMCs, or DNA extracted from either of those sample types. This specimen comes from a study of blood T cell repertoires in COVID-19 (dated by TCRdb to the early 2020s). For the study in its entirety: Samples from collaborators originated in the United States, Italy and Spain and spanned both the acute and convalescent phases of COVID-19. The material from the prospective study consisted of cDNA or gDNA derived from T cells, B-cell-depleted T cells, or PBMCs. The dataset comprised deeply sampled blood TCRbeta repertoires from subjects exposed to, actively infected with, or recovered from COVID-19. The repertoires were released in a freely available public database meant as a resource for research on the immune response to SARS-CoV-2. The samples were drawn from two sources: the first 160 participants of the ongoing ImmuneRACE study, and approximately 1,300 subjects contributed by 6 global collaborators. Sample metadata almost always included a de-identified subject ID, COVID-19 status, age in years and sex. Where available, HLA class I and class II types were taken from metadata supplied by the sample provider and were not determined by assay-based typing. Points the paper makes about the study in general: The quantity of clinical and demographic metadata differed by source and by participant and was supplied without curation.

From the cysteine through the phenylalanine, the CDR3 covers 13 amino acids. Only the CDR3 region is kept as DNA, spanning 39 bases read in frame from base 1. V sheds 1 base and J sheds 9 bases, leaving 8 bases between their ends. Looking up the germline V gene (reference sequence) yields CDR1 SGHKS and CDR2 YYEKEE. This receptor chain uses TRBV5-5 and TRBJ1-6; the D gene lacks a confident call. Sequences were obtained from peripheral blood. This TCR was recovered from a man in his fifties or sixties with active COVID-19. The CDR3 has the sequence CASSLISSSPLHF. The DNA sequence is TGTGCCAGCAGCTTGATCTCGAGTTCACCCCTCCACTTT.